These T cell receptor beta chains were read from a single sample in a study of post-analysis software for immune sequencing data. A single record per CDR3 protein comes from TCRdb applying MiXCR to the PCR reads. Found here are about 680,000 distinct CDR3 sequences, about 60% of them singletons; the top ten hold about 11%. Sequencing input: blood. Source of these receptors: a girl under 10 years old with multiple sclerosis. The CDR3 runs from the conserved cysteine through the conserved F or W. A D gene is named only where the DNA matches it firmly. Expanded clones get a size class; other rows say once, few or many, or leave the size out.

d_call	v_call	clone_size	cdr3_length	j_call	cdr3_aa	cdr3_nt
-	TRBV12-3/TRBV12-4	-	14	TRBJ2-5	CASSLNRVLETQYF	TGTGCCAGCAGTTTGAACCGGGTCTTAGAGACCCAGTACTTC
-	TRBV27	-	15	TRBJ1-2	CASRTRTGRRNGYTF	TGTGCCAGCAGAACAAGAACAGGGCGGCGGAATGGCTACACCTTC
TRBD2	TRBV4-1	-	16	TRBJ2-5	CASSLRSGTIQETQYF	TGCGCCAGCAGCCTACGTAGCGGGACAATCCAAGAGACCCAGTACTTC
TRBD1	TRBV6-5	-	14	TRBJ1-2	CASSLGDRTYGYTF	TGTGCCAGCAGTCTAGGGGACAGAACCTATGGCTACACCTTC
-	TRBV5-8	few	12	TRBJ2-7	CASRRTVYEQYF	TGTGCCAGCAGGCGGACAGTCTACGAGCAGTACTTC
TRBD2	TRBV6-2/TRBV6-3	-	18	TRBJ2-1	CASSPGLAGGSTPNEQFF	TGTGCCAGCAGTCCCGGACTAGCGGGGGGGTCCACACCCAATGAGCAGTTCTTC
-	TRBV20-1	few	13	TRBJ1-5	CSAGGTSNQPQHF	TGCAGTGCTGGGGGGACCAGCAATCAGCCCCAGCATTTT
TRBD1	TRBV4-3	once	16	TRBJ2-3	CASSHPGTGGVNTQYF	TGCGCCAGCAGCCACCCCGGGACAGGGGGCGTAAATACGCAGTATTTT
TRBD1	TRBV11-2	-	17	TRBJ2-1	CASSLAPGGQGYNEQFF	TGTGCCAGCAGCTTAGCCCCGGGGGGACAGGGATACAATGAGCAGTTCTTC
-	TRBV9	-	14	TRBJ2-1	CASSAGTLNNEQFF	TGTGCCAGCAGCGCAGGGACTCTCAACAATGAGCAGTTCTTC
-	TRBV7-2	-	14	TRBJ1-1	CASSFRVANTEAFF	TGTGCCAGCAGCTTTCGTGTGGCGAACACTGAAGCTTTCTTT
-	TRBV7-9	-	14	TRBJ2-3	CTSSFGRVRYTQYF	TGTACCAGCAGCTTCGGGCGGGTTCGGTATACGCAGTATTTT
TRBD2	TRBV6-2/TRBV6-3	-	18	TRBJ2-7	CASSYSSRLATSAYEQYF	TGTGCCAGCAGTTACTCGAGTCGACTAGCCACGAGTGCCTACGAGCAGTACTTC
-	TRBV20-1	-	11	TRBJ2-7	CSAFRDPEQYF	TGCAGTGCCTTCAGGGATCCCGAGCAGTACTTC
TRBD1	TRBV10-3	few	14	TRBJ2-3	CAIRIDRGRDTQYF	TGTGCCATCAGGATAGACAGGGGGCGGGATACGCAGTATTTT
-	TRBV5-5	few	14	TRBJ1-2	CASSRPGGSYGYTF	TGTGCCAGCAGCAGGCCAGGCGGGAGCTATGGCTACACCTTC
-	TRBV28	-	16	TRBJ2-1	CASSLYKSGSYNEQFF	TGTGCCAGCAGTTTATATAAAAGCGGCTCCTACAATGAGCAGTTCTTC
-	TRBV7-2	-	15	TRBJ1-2	CASSLVRAAVYDYTF	TGTGCCAGCAGCCTTGTCAGGGCAGCCGTCTATGACTACACCTTC
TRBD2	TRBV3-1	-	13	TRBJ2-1	CASSPLLAGEQFF	TGTGCCAGCAGCCCGCTTCTAGCGGGTGAGCAGTTCTTC
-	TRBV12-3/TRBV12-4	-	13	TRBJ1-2	CASSWGPSNGYTF	TGTGCCAGCAGTTGGGGACCTTCCAATGGCTACACCTTC
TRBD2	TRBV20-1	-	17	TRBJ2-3	CSARGLAGASSTDTQYF	TGCAGTGCTAGAGGGCTAGCGGGGGCGTCTAGCACAGATACGCAGTATTTT
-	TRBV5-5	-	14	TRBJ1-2	CASSLGGFGYGYTF	TGTGCCAGCAGCTTGGGCGGTTTCGGCTATGGCTACACCTTC
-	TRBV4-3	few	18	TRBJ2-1	CASSQDLVRGHSYNEQFF	TGCGCCAGCAGCCAAGATCTAGTCCGGGGGCATAGCTACAATGAGCAGTTCTTC
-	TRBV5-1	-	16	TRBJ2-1	CASSLGVAAGYNEQFF	TGCGCCAGCAGCCTGGGTGTAGCCGCGGGGTACAATGAGCAGTTCTTC
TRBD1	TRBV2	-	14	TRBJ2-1	CASSEEQGMNEQFF	TGTGCCAGCAGTGAAGAACAGGGGATGAACGAGCAGTTCTTC